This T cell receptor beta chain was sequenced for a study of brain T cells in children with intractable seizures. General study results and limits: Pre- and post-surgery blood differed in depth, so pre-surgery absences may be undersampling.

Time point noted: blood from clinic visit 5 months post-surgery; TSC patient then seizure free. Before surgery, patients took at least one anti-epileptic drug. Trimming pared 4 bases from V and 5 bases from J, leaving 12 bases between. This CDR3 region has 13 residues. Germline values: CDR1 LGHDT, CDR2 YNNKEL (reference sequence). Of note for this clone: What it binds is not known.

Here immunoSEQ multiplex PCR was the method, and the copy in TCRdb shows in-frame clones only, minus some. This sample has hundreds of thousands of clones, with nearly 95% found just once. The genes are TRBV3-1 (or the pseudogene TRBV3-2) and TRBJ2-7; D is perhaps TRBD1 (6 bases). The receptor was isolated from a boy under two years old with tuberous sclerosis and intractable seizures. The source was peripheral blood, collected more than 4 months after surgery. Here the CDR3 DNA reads TGTGCCAGCAGCCGTAATCAGGGGAACGAGCAGTACTTC. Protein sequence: CASSRNQGNEQYF.